Described below is a single T cell receptor beta chain sequence and its context. Its antigen is still unknown. This sample is drawn from a study of T cell responses to AZD1222 COVID-19 vaccine. As for the study in general: Pooling was applied to second doses at about 4 or about 12 weeks.

Assay: immunoSEQ multiplex PCR; the TCRdb copy retains only in-frame clones and omits some. The repertoire holds about 76,000 clones, around nine tenths seen once, with approximately 10% in the top ten. Findings and limits, study-wide: Spike as a whole was targeted by vaccine-associated CD4 TCRs, dominant at 160-218 and 743-854. In a largely white British group with more females than males, clonal diversity was possibly underestimated.

V was trimmed by 2 bases and J by 4 bases, leaving 11 bases between them. Germline assignment: CDR1 MRHNA and CDR2 SNTAGT. The CDR3 runs 15 residues. The TCR sequence derives from an adult in good health. The source material was peripheral blood, sampled on day 0 of AZD1222 vaccination. This sequence joins TRBV6-4 and TRBJ2-2; TRBD1 or TRBD2 may be the D gene (5 bases each). CDR3 residues: CASSDRPGSTGELFF. CDR3 coding DNA: TGTGCCAGCAGTGACCGGCCAGGGAGCACCGGGGAGCTGTTTTTT.